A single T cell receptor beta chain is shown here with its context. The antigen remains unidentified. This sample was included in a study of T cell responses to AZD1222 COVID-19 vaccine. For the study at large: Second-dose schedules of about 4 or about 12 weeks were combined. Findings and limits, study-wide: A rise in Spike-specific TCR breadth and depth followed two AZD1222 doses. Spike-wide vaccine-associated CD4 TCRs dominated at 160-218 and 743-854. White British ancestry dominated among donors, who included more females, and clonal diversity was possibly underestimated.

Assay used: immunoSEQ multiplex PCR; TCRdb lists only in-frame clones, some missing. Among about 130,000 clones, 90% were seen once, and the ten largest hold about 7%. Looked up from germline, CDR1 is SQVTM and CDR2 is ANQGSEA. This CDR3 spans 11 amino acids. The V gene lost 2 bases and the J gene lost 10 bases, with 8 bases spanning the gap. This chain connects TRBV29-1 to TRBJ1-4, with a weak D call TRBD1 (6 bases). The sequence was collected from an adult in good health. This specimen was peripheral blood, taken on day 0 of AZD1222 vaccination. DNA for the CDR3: TGCAGCGTTGAACAGGGGACAAAACTGTTTTTT. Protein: CSVEQGTKLFF.